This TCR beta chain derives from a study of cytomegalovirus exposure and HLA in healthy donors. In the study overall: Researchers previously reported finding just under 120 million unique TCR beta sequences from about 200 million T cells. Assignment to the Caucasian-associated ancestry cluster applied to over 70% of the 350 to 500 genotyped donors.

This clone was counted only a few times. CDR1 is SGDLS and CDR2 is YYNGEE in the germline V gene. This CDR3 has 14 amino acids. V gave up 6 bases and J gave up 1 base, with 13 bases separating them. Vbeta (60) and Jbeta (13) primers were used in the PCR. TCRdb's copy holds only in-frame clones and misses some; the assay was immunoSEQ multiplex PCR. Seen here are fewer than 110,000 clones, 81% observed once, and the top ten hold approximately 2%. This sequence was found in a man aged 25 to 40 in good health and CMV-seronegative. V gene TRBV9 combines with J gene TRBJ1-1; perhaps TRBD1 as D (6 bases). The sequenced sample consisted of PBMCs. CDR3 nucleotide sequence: TGTGCCAGCACCTTGGGACATCAGAACACTGAAGCTTTCTTT. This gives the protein CASTLGHQNTEAFF.